The 23 T cell receptor beta chains given below trace back to one sample, sequenced in a study of T cell responses to AZD1222 COVID-19 vaccine. The assay was immunoSEQ multiplex PCR, and TCRdb's table has in-frame clones only and misses some. The repertoire holds about 180,000 clones, 85% to 90% seen once, with approximately 4% in the top ten. Source: peripheral blood, taken 28 days after the second dose of the MenACWY control vaccine. These receptors were obtained from an adult who received the MenACWY meningococcal vaccine as a control.

V gene TRBV7-2 combines with J gene TRBJ1-1; D is undetermined. Germline V gene lookup returns CDR1 SGHTA and CDR2 FQGNSA. Trimming took 6 bases from V and 4 from J, leaving 15 bases between them. CDR3 length: 14 amino acids. The DNA for the CDR3 is TGTGCCAGCAGTCAAGAGAGGCGGAGCACTGAAGCTTTCTTT. This gives the protein CASSQERRSTEAFF. The full variable domain, with the rest looked up from reference TRBV7-2 and TRBJ1-1, is GAGVSQSPSNKVTEKGKDVELRCDPISGHTALYWYRQSLGQGLEFLIYFQGNSAPDKSGLPSDRFSAERTGGSVSTLTIQRTQQEDSAVYLCASSQERRSTEAFFGQGTRLTVV.

The CDR3 region has the DNA TGTGCCAGCAGCCGGGACGGATTTAATTCACCCCTCCACTTT. Translation gives CASSRDGFNSPLHF. The chain couples TRBV14 to TRBJ1-6, with D possibly being TRBD1 (5 bases). This CDR3 spans 14 amino acids. The germline V gene has CDR1 SGHDN and CDR2 FVKESK. V was shortened by 4 bases and J by 6 bases, with 10 bases between the two germline ends.

The rearrangement joins TRBV6-5 to TRBJ1-5; TRBD1 is a possible D gene (5 bases). The CDR3 runs to 14 residues. Germline CDR1 reads MNHEY; CDR2 reads SVGAGI. Trimming left V 5 bases short and J 4 bases short, with 12 bases between. CDR3 residues: CASSPYKGNQPQHF. Here the CDR3 DNA reads TGTGCCAGCAGTCCGTACAAGGGGAATCAGCCCCAGCATTTT.

The chain employs TRBV7-2 and TRBJ1-6; the D gene is possibly TRBD1 (6 bases). The CDR3 covers 11 residues. V shed 1 base and J shed 16 bases, with 8 bases lying between them. CDR1 is SGHTA, CDR2 FQGNSA, per germline. The CDR3 sequence: CASSLGTVLHF. The CDR3 nucleotides read TGTGCCAGCAGCTTAGGGACAGTTCTCCACTTT.

The chain recombines TRBV24-1 with TRBJ2-5; D is perhaps TRBD2 (5 bases). This CDR3 has 16 amino acids. V dropped 0 bases and J dropped 5 bases, with 15 bases sitting between them. CDR1 KGHDR and CDR2 SFDVKD come from the germline V gene. CDR3 DNA: TGTGCCACCAGTGATTTGCGGACCCTGCCGGGGGAGACCCAGTACTTC. As protein: CATSDLRTLPGETQYF.

This chain links TRBV3-1 (or the pseudogene TRBV3-2) with TRBJ1-6; no clear D gene. This CDR3 has 16 residues. CDR1 is LGHDT and CDR2 is YNNKEL in the germline V gene (reference sequence). V was pared by 4 bases and J by 0 bases, with 10 bases between. DNA of the CDR3: TGTGCCAGCAGCCCCCGGGGAGGCTCCTATAATTCACCCCTCCACTTT. Translation: CASSPRGGSYNSPLHF.

This chain links TRBV6-5 with TRBJ2-3; the D gene is possibly TRBD2 (5 bases). This CDR3 is 16 amino acids long. The ends were cut back, 0 bases at V and 0 bases at J, with 10 bases in the middle. Germline CDR1 is MNHEY and CDR2 is SVGAGI. Here the CDR3 DNA reads TGTGCCAGCAGTTACTCGGGCGGGCTTAGCACAGATACGCAGTATTTT. This translates into CASSYSGGLSTDTQYF.

A single count supports this clone. This chain uses TRBV6-5 with TRBJ1-1; D is undetermined. Germline CDR1 MNHEY, CDR2 SVGAGI. Deletions cut 3 bases from V and 0 bases from J, with 8 bases between. CDR3 size: 14 residues. CDR3 coding DNA: TGTGCCAGCAGTTATCAAGTAATGAACACTGAAGCTTTCTTT. Amino acids: CASSYQVMNTEAFF.

A single count supports this clone. The chain employs TRBV27 and TRBJ1-6, with D possibly TRBD1 on 6 matching bases. The length of the CDR3 is 14 residues. Germline values: CDR1 MNHEY, CDR2 SMNVEV (reference sequence). Trimming removed 2 bases from V and 9 bases from J, with 11 bases in between. For the CDR3, the DNA is TGTGCCAGCAGTTTACAGGGGATGGGTTCACCCCTCCACTTT. This encodes CASSLQGMGSPLHF.

V usage is TRBV7-8 and J usage is TRBJ2-7, with D unclear. The CDR3 runs 12 residues. The ends were cut back, 5 bases at V and 6 bases at J, with 11 bases in the middle. Germline CDR1 and CDR2: SGHVS and FQNEAQ. The CDR3 DNA is TGTGCCAGCAGCCGAATTTTGGGCGAGCAGTACTTC. Protein product: CASSRILGEQYF.

The chain joins TRBV6-5 to TRBJ2-1, with D perhaps TRBD2 (5 bases). This CDR3 has 15 amino acids. Trimming removed 0 bases from V and 9 bases from J, with 15 bases in between. Germline V gene lookup returns CDR1 MNHEY and CDR2 SVGAGI. The chain's CDR3 is CASSYSTGLRGEQFF. The CDR3 DNA reads TGTGCCAGCAGTTACTCGACTGGGCTTCGGGGTGAGCAGTTCTTC.

The rearrangement links TRBV30 to TRBJ1-2; D call uncertain. The CDR3 is 12 amino acids. Germline lookup yields CDR1 GTSNPN and CDR2 SVGIG (reference sequence). The ends were cut back, 3 bases at V and 8 bases at J, with 13 bases in the middle. The chain's CDR3 is CAWSRPPRGYTF. The CDR3 region has the DNA TGTGCCTGGAGCCGTCCCCCTAGAGGCTACACCTTC.

This sequence joins TRBV9 and TRBJ1-3; TRBD1 aligns across 8 bases. V gave up 0 bases and J gave up 4 bases; unmatched junction bases: 3. The CDR3 contains 15 residues. The germline V gene encodes CDR1 SGDLS and CDR2 YYNGEE. The CDR3 DNA follows: TGTGCCAGCAGCGTAGGGACAGGGAGGGGAAACACCATATATTTT. It specifies CASSVGTGRGNTIYF.

The rearrangement uses TRBV6-5 and TRBJ2-5; D gene unclear. There are 13 residues in the CDR3. The germline V and J ends were trimmed by 4 bases and 5 bases, with 11 bases remaining between them. The germline V gene encodes CDR1 MNHEY and CDR2 SVGAGI. DNA for the CDR3: TGTGCCAGCAGTTCCGGGCCGCGGGAGACCCAGTACTTC. Protein sequence: CASSSGPRETQYF.

This clone was recorded once. The chain carries TRBV5-4 and TRBJ1-4, with 7 bases lining up with TRBD1. With 4 bases clipped from V and 5 bases from J, the junction kept 8 bases outside the gene matches. Germline V gene sequence: CDR1 SGHNT, CDR2 YYREEE (reference sequence). This CDR3 has 15 residues. DNA for the CDR3: TGTGCCAGCAGCCCCAGGGGGACTGGGAATGAAAAACTGTTTTTT. It yields the protein CASSPRGTGNEKLFF.

In this sample, this clone turned up a few times. The V call is TRBV7-9, the J call TRBJ2-7; the D gene could be TRBD1 or TRBD2 (5 bases each). V was pared by 0 bases and J by 7 bases, with 10 bases between. This CDR3 has 13 amino acids. The V gene's germline CDR1 is SEHNR and CDR2 FQNEAQ (reference sequence). CDR3 residues: CASSLAWGWEQYF. In DNA form, the CDR3 reads TGTGCCAGCAGCTTAGCATGGGGGTGGGAGCAGTACTTC.

The chain has TRBV7-9 and TRBJ1-4, with D uncertain. The germline CDR1 and CDR2 sequences are SEHNR and FQNEAQ (reference sequence). The V end was cut by 1 base, the J end by 6 bases, with 21 bases between. The CDR3 runs to 18 residues. The CDR3 reads CASSLGPHGEGSDEKLFF. CDR3 sequence (DNA): TGTGCCAGCAGCTTAGGTCCCCACGGGGAAGGGTCAGATGAAAAACTGTTTTTT.

The chain links TRBV6-2 or TRBV6-3 to TRBJ2-7, with a tentative D call TRBD1 (5 bases). The V gene lost 5 bases and the J gene lost 4 bases, with 15 bases spanning the gap. Per germline, CDR1 MNHEY and CDR2 SVGEGT. The length of the CDR3 is 14 residues. The CDR3 sequence: CASSPLTVLYEQYF. DNA of the CDR3: TGTGCCAGCAGTCCCCTGACAGTTCTATACGAGCAGTACTTC.

The V gene is TRBV5-6, the J gene TRBJ1-1, with D uncertain. The length of the CDR3 is 13 residues. Between the trimmed V and J ends, which lost 4 bases and 2 bases, there was a span of 9 bases. Germline values: CDR1 SGHDT, CDR2 YYEEEE. The CDR3 sequence: CASSAAVNTEAFF. The DNA of the CDR3 is TGTGCCAGCAGCGCGGCAGTCAACACTGAAGCTTTCTTT.

Concerning this clone: Distinct nucleotide sequences in the sample also encode this CDR3. This sequence joins TRBV27 and TRBJ2-6; D is undetermined. Germline V gene data show CDR1 as MNHEY and CDR2 as SMNVEV (reference sequence). The CDR3 has 13 residues. V was cut by 2 bases and J by 2 bases, with 1 base left in between. CDR3 region: CASSLTGANVLTF. Here the CDR3 DNA reads TGTGCCAGCAGTTTAACTGGGGCCAACGTCCTGACTTTC.

This sequence joins TRBV30 and TRBJ1-1; 8 bases fit TRBD1. CDR3 size: 15 residues. Germline CDR1 GTSNPN, CDR2 SVGIG (reference sequence). With 3 bases clipped from V and 4 bases from J, the junction kept 10 bases outside the gene matches. CDR3 protein: CAWRRQGAPVTEAFF. CDR3 nucleotide sequence: TGTGCCTGGAGACGCCAGGGGGCTCCTGTCACTGAAGCTTTCTTT. Together with reference TRBV30 and TRBJ1-1, the CDR3 gives the full variable domain: SQTIHQWPATLVQPVGSPLSLECTVEGTSNPNLYWYRQAAGRGLQLLFYSVGIGQISSEVPQNLSASRPQDRQFILSSKKLLLSDSGFYLCAWRRQGAPVTEAFFGQGTRLTVV.

The chain couples TRBV2 to TRBJ2-1; the D is unclear. Deletions cut 5 bases from V and 8 bases from J, with 7 bases between. Germline-derived CDR1 and CDR2 are SNHLY and FYNNEI. The CDR3 extends over 11 amino acids. The CDR3 region is CASSSFYEQFF. In nucleotides, the CDR3 is TGTGCCAGCAGTTCTTTCTATGAGCAGTTCTTC.

The V gene is TRBV5-1, the J gene TRBJ2-1; D unclear. From germline, CDR1 is SGHRS and CDR2 YFSETQ. The CDR3 sequence is 13 residues long. V was trimmed by 1 base and J by 7 bases, leaving 9 bases between them. For the CDR3, the DNA is TGCGCCAGCAGCTTGCCGGGTTTGAATGAGCAGTTCTTC. This sequence encodes CASSLPGLNEQFF.